This is a list of T cell receptor beta chains from one sample in a study of cytomegalovirus exposure and HLA in healthy donors. Generated by immunoSEQ multiplex PCR, the TCRdb table keeps only in-frame clones and is missing some. The repertoire has approximately 93,000 clones, 82% of them found once; the top ten carry around 3.8%. Sample: PBMCs. These TCRs come from a man aged 50-59 years in good health and CMV-seronegative. Each CDR3 is given with its conserved first and last residue. D genes are given only for firm matches. Size tells how often a clone was seen (once, few, many) or the class of an expanded clone, and some rows leave it out.

j_call: TRBJ2-7
d_call: TRBD2
v_call: TRBV5-1
clone_size: -
cdr3_aa: CASSLTSGGTYEQYF
cdr3_nt: TGCGCCAGCAGCTTAACTAGCGGGGGGACCTACGAGCAGTACTTC

j_call: TRBJ2-3
d_call: TRBD2
v_call: TRBV11-3
clone_size: -
cdr3_aa: CASSSSGTPDTQYF
cdr3_nt: TGTGCCAGCAGCTCTAGCGGGACCCCAGATACGCAGTATTTT

j_call: TRBJ1-1
d_call: -
v_call: TRBV9
clone_size: -
cdr3_aa: CASSLGGGKNTEAFF
cdr3_nt: TGTGCCAGCAGCCTAGGGGGGGGTAAGAACACTGAAGCTTTCTTT

j_call: TRBJ1-1
d_call: -
v_call: TRBV5-3
clone_size: -
cdr3_aa: CARSCRDYLTEAFF
cdr3_nt: TGTGCCAGAAGCTGCCGGGACTACCTCACTGAAGCTTTCTTT

j_call: TRBJ1-3
d_call: -
v_call: TRBV21-1
clone_size: -
cdr3_aa: CASSEPGTGNTIYF
cdr3_nt: TGTGCCAGCAGCGAACCGGGGACTGGAAACACCATATATTTT

j_call: TRBJ2-3
d_call: TRBD1
v_call: TRBV6-5
clone_size: -
cdr3_aa: CASSYWSGQDTDTQYF
cdr3_nt: TGTGCCAGCAGTTACTGGTCGGGACAGGACACAGATACGCAGTATTTT

j_call: TRBJ2-3
d_call: TRBD2
v_call: TRBV15
clone_size: -
cdr3_aa: CATSRDRRTSSDTQYF
cdr3_nt: TGTGCCACCAGCAGAGATCGTAGGACTAGCTCAGATACGCAGTATTTT

j_call: TRBJ2-3
d_call: -
v_call: TRBV11-2
clone_size: -
cdr3_aa: CASSLVQFTDTQYF
cdr3_nt: TGTGCCAGCAGCTTAGTCCAGTTCACAGATACGCAGTATTTT

j_call: TRBJ1-1
d_call: -
v_call: TRBV4-2
clone_size: medium-sized
cdr3_aa: CATRRVGSTEAFF
cdr3_nt: TGTGCCACAAGGAGAGTAGGATCCACTGAAGCTTTCTTT

j_call: TRBJ2-7
d_call: TRBD1
v_call: TRBV6-1
clone_size: few
cdr3_aa: CASSELGTAVSYEQYF
cdr3_nt: TGTGCCAGCAGTGAGCTCGGGACAGCGGTTTCTTACGAGCAGTACTTC

j_call: TRBJ2-1
d_call: TRBD1
v_call: TRBV7-2
clone_size: -
cdr3_aa: CASSYGTVYNEQFF
cdr3_nt: TGTGCCAGCAGTTACGGGACAGTCTACAATGAGCAGTTCTTC

j_call: TRBJ2-1
d_call: TRBD2
v_call: TRBV6-6
clone_size: -
cdr3_aa: CASSPLAGAYNEQFF
cdr3_nt: TGTGCCAGCAGTCCCCTTGCGGGAGCCTACAATGAGCAGTTCTTC

j_call: TRBJ2-1
d_call: -
v_call: TRBV28
clone_size: -
cdr3_aa: CASSHRTVSFF
cdr3_nt: TGTGCCAGCAGTCACCGGACAGTTTCGTTCTTC

j_call: TRBJ1-5
d_call: -
v_call: TRBV27
clone_size: -
cdr3_aa: CASSSDRYSNQPQHF
cdr3_nt: TGTGCCAGCAGTTCGGACAGATATAGCAATCAGCCCCAGCATTTT

j_call: TRBJ1-5
d_call: TRBD1
v_call: TRBV28
clone_size: -
cdr3_aa: CASRNAGTVSNQPQHF
cdr3_nt: TGTGCCAGCAGAAACGCCGGGACAGTTAGCAATCAGCCCCAGCATTTT

j_call: TRBJ1-1
d_call: TRBD1
v_call: TRBV30
clone_size: -
cdr3_aa: CAWITPNDRGNTEAFF
cdr3_nt: TGTGCCTGGATCACCCCGAATGACAGGGGGAACACTGAAGCTTTCTTT

j_call: TRBJ1-1
d_call: -
v_call: TRBV7-9
clone_size: -
cdr3_aa: CSSSLAGSTEAFF
cdr3_nt: TGTTCCAGCAGCTTAGCAGGGAGCACTGAAGCTTTCTTT

j_call: TRBJ2-7
d_call: TRBD1
v_call: TRBV28
clone_size: -
cdr3_aa: CASSLGGQGFTYEQYF
cdr3_nt: TGTGCCAGCAGTTTGGGGGGACAGGGGTTCACCTACGAGCAGTACTTC

j_call: TRBJ1-5
d_call: TRBD1
v_call: TRBV19
clone_size: few
cdr3_aa: CASSNRGNQPQHF
cdr3_nt: TGTGCCAGTAGTAACAGGGGTAATCAGCCCCAGCATTTT

j_call: TRBJ2-1
d_call: -
v_call: TRBV9
clone_size: -
cdr3_aa: CASSSVGTRGANEQFF
cdr3_nt: TGTGCCAGCAGCTCTGTAGGAACTAGAGGTGCCAATGAGCAGTTCTTC

j_call: TRBJ2-1
d_call: TRBD1
v_call: TRBV5-1
clone_size: -
cdr3_aa: CASSLRGQGADEQFF
cdr3_nt: TGCGCCAGCAGCTTGAGGGGGCAGGGGGCGGATGAGCAGTTCTTC

j_call: TRBJ2-5
d_call: -
v_call: TRBV9
clone_size: -
cdr3_aa: CASSVVGEETQYF
cdr3_nt: TGTGCCAGCAGCGTAGTAGGGGAAGAGACCCAGTACTTC

j_call: TRBJ2-7
d_call: -
v_call: TRBV5-6
clone_size: -
cdr3_aa: CARFQPYSGRGPLGSEQYF
cdr3_nt: TGTGCCAGATTTCAGCCCTACTCCGGAAGAGGACCACTCGGGAGCGAGCAGTACTTC

j_call: TRBJ2-3
d_call: TRBD2
v_call: TRBV5-8
clone_size: once
cdr3_aa: CASSWGLAGTRRGSDTQYF
cdr3_nt: TGTGCCAGCAGCTGGGGACTAGCGGGAACCCGGAGAGGGTCAGATACGCAGTATTTT

j_call: TRBJ2-5
d_call: TRBD1
v_call: TRBV5-1
clone_size: -
cdr3_aa: CASSLVPGTGGQETQYF
cdr3_nt: TGCGCCAGCAGCTTGGTGCCCGGGACAGGGGGCCAAGAGACCCAGTACTTC

j_call: TRBJ1-6
d_call: -
v_call: TRBV27
clone_size: -
cdr3_aa: CATDNSPLHF
cdr3_nt: TGTGCCACGGATAATTCACCCCTCCACTTT

j_call: TRBJ2-3
d_call: TRBD2
v_call: TRBV9
clone_size: -
cdr3_aa: CASSKLGLAGVTDTQYF
cdr3_nt: TGTGCCAGCAGCAAACTAGGACTAGCGGGAGTTACAGATACGCAGTATTTT

j_call: TRBJ2-7
d_call: TRBD1
v_call: TRBV5-5
clone_size: -
cdr3_aa: CASSWAGTDYEQYF
cdr3_nt: TGTGCCAGCAGCTGGGCCGGGACAGACTACGAGCAGTACTTC

j_call: TRBJ1-1
d_call: TRBD1
v_call: TRBV6-5
clone_size: -
cdr3_aa: CASSSRDRGEAFF
cdr3_nt: TGTGCCAGCAGCTCCAGGGACAGGGGTGAAGCTTTCTTT

j_call: TRBJ1-5
d_call: -
v_call: TRBV6-6
clone_size: -
cdr3_aa: CASSYSGGTQPQHF
cdr3_nt: TGTGCCAGCAGTTACTCGGGGGGGACTCAGCCCCAGCATTTT

j_call: TRBJ1-4
d_call: -
v_call: TRBV2
clone_size: -
cdr3_aa: CASSIQDGRKLFF
cdr3_nt: TGTGCCAGCAGCATTCAGGACGGGAGAAAACTGTTTTTT

j_call: TRBJ2-3
d_call: TRBD2
v_call: TRBV11-3
clone_size: -
cdr3_aa: CASSPQGAGGPDTQYF
cdr3_nt: TGTGCCAGCAGCCCTCAGGGAGCGGGAGGGCCAGATACGCAGTATTTT

j_call: TRBJ2-3
d_call: TRBD2
v_call: TRBV5-1
clone_size: -
cdr3_aa: CASSSGDGLAGAHTQYF
cdr3_nt: TGCGCCAGCAGCTCTGGGGACGGACTAGCGGGAGCACATACGCAGTATTTT

j_call: TRBJ1-2
d_call: -
v_call: TRBV6-5
clone_size: -
cdr3_aa: CASATPGSGYTF
cdr3_nt: TGTGCCAGCGCTACGCCGGGGTCGGGCTACACCTTC

j_call: TRBJ2-7
d_call: -
v_call: TRBV29-1
clone_size: few
cdr3_aa: CSVTAEEGPYEQYF
cdr3_nt: TGCAGCGTTACCGCGGAGGAAGGCCCCTACGAGCAGTACTTC

j_call: TRBJ2-2
d_call: TRBD2
v_call: TRBV5-4
clone_size: -
cdr3_aa: CASSFRTSGRNAGRAGELFF
cdr3_nt: TGTGCCAGCAGCTTTCGGACTAGCGGGAGAAATGCGGGACGGGCCGGGGAGCTGTTTTTT

j_call: TRBJ1-1
d_call: -
v_call: TRBV11-2
clone_size: -
cdr3_aa: CASSQARGTEAFF
cdr3_nt: TGTGCCAGCAGCCAGGCTAGGGGCACTGAAGCTTTCTTT

j_call: TRBJ1-3
d_call: -
v_call: TRBV28
clone_size: -
cdr3_aa: CASSSSPGILSGNTIYF
cdr3_nt: TGTGCCAGCAGTTCAAGCCCCGGTATACTGTCTGGAAACACCATATATTTT

j_call: TRBJ1-4
d_call: -
v_call: TRBV28
clone_size: few
cdr3_aa: CASSRGANEKLFF
cdr3_nt: TGTGCCTCCTCACGAGGAGCTAATGAAAAACTGTTTTTT

j_call: TRBJ2-7
d_call: TRBD1
v_call: TRBV7-2
clone_size: -
cdr3_aa: CASSFPLGTASYEQYF
cdr3_nt: TGTGCCAGCAGCTTCCCCCTGGGGACAGCTTCCTACGAGCAGTACTTC

j_call: TRBJ2-7
d_call: TRBD2
v_call: TRBV11-1
clone_size: -
cdr3_aa: CASSLSDAGAYEQYF
cdr3_nt: TGTGCCAGCAGCTTATCTGACGCGGGAGCCTACGAGCAGTACTTC

j_call: TRBJ2-7
d_call: TRBD1
v_call: TRBV28
clone_size: -
cdr3_aa: CASSPNQGAGYEQYF
cdr3_nt: TGTGCCAGCAGTCCCAACCAGGGGGCAGGTTACGAGCAGTACTTC

j_call: TRBJ1-5
d_call: -
v_call: TRBV6-1
clone_size: -
cdr3_aa: CASSAAGGAGQPQHF
cdr3_nt: TGTGCCAGCAGTGCTGCGGGGGGGGCGGGTCAGCCCCAGCATTTT

j_call: TRBJ1-1
d_call: TRBD1
v_call: TRBV9
clone_size: -
cdr3_aa: CASSVAGGMNTEAFF
cdr3_nt: TGTGCCAGCAGCGTAGCAGGGGGGATGAACACTGAAGCTTTCTTT

j_call: TRBJ1-5
d_call: TRBD1
v_call: TRBV28
clone_size: -
cdr3_aa: CASSPRDSRPNQPQHF
cdr3_nt: TGTGCCAGCAGTCCCCGGGACAGCCGCCCCAATCAGCCCCAGCATTTT

j_call: TRBJ2-5
d_call: -
v_call: TRBV11-2
clone_size: -
cdr3_aa: CASSPRASGETQYF
cdr3_nt: TGTGCCAGCAGCCCAAGGGCCAGCGGAGAGACCCAGTACTTC

j_call: TRBJ1-1
d_call: -
v_call: TRBV28
clone_size: once
cdr3_aa: CASRGDGENTEAFF
cdr3_nt: TGTGCCAGCAGAGGGGATGGGGAGAACACTGAAGCTTTCTTT

j_call: TRBJ2-1
d_call: TRBD2
v_call: TRBV4-1
clone_size: -
cdr3_aa: CASSPSGRLPSDEQFF
cdr3_nt: TGCGCCAGCAGCCCTAGCGGGAGGCTCCCGAGCGATGAGCAGTTCTTC

j_call: TRBJ2-3
d_call: TRBD1
v_call: TRBV29-1
clone_size: once
cdr3_aa: CSVLGGQVADTQYF
cdr3_nt: TGCAGCGTTTTGGGGGGACAGGTTGCAGATACGCAGTATTTT

j_call: TRBJ2-2
d_call: -
v_call: TRBV19
clone_size: -
cdr3_aa: CAGSIWAGNTGELFF
cdr3_nt: TGTGCCGGTAGTATCTGGGCAGGGAACACCGGGGAGCTGTTTTTT

j_call: TRBJ1-1
d_call: -
v_call: TRBV11-2
clone_size: -
cdr3_aa: CASSLDARMNTEAFF
cdr3_nt: TGTGCCAGCAGCTTAGACGCCAGAATGAACACTGAAGCTTTCTTT

j_call: TRBJ2-1
d_call: TRBD2
v_call: TRBV9
clone_size: -
cdr3_aa: CASGRAIDEQFF
cdr3_nt: TGTGCCAGCGGGAGGGCCATCGATGAGCAGTTCTTC

j_call: TRBJ1-1
d_call: -
v_call: TRBV11-2
clone_size: -
cdr3_aa: CASSLGSQGNEAFF
cdr3_nt: TGTGCCAGCAGCTTAGGTAGTCAGGGTAATGAAGCTTTCTTT

j_call: TRBJ2-7
d_call: TRBD2
v_call: TRBV28
clone_size: -
cdr3_aa: CASSYGLAGVLVDEQYF
cdr3_nt: TGTGCCAGCAGTTACGGACTAGCGGGAGTCCTTGTGGACGAGCAGTACTTC

j_call: TRBJ1-3
d_call: -
v_call: TRBV6-5
clone_size: once
cdr3_aa: CASSYLQGTGNTIYF
cdr3_nt: TGTGCCAGCAGTTACCTACAGGGAACTGGAAACACCATATATTTT

j_call: TRBJ2-1
d_call: -
v_call: TRBV10-2
clone_size: -
cdr3_aa: CATRIEDNEQFF
cdr3_nt: TGCGCCACCCGAATTGAGGACAATGAGCAGTTCTTC

j_call: TRBJ2-7
d_call: -
v_call: TRBV27
clone_size: -
cdr3_aa: CASSFVLDSTLGEQYF
cdr3_nt: TGTGCCAGCAGTTTCGTTCTGGACTCCACCTTAGGGGAGCAGTACTTC

j_call: TRBJ1-4
d_call: -
v_call: TRBV25-1
clone_size: -
cdr3_aa: CASSQPVREGEKLFF
cdr3_nt: TGTGCCAGCAGTCAACCTGTCCGGGAAGGGGAAAAACTGTTTTTT

j_call: TRBJ2-1
d_call: TRBD2
v_call: TRBV7-3
clone_size: -
cdr3_aa: CASSLTALAGVFANEQFF
cdr3_nt: TGTGCCAGCAGCTTAACGGCCCTAGCGGGAGTCTTCGCCAATGAGCAGTTCTTC

j_call: TRBJ1-6
d_call: TRBD1
v_call: TRBV25-1
clone_size: -
cdr3_aa: CASSDGQASHSPLHF
cdr3_nt: TGTGCCAGCAGTGACGGACAGGCCTCACATTCACCCCTCCACTTT